These 3 T cell receptor beta chains were sequenced from one sample in a study of cytomegalovirus exposure and HLA in healthy donors. With 60 Vbeta and 13 Jbeta primers, the PCR was carried out. The protocol was immunoSEQ multiplex PCR, while the TCRdb copy is restricted to in-frame clones and leaves out a portion. The sample carries 190,000 or so clones, around 86% recorded once. Sample: PBMCs. These receptors all stem from a man in his fifties or sixties in good health and CMV-seronegative.

The rearrangement links TRBV18 to TRBJ1-3, with no clear D. Trimming pared 0 bases from V and 0 bases from J, leaving 12 bases between. Germline CDR1 is KGHSH and CDR2 is LQKENI. The CDR3 runs 17 residues. The CDR3 nucleotides are TGTGCCAGCTCACCACCGTGGGCCGGAGGCTCTGGAAACACCATATATTTT. It codes for CASSPPWAGGSGNTIYF.

This chain connects TRBV18 to TRBJ2-7; the match to TRBD1 covers 8 bases. This CDR3 has 15 residues. Germline-derived CDR1 and CDR2 are KGHSH and LQKENI. The J segment lost 1 base and the V segment lost 8 bases, leaving 10 bases of the junction unmatched. CDR3 DNA sequence: TGTGCCAGCGGCCGGGGGCAGGGGGCTTCCTACGAGCAGTACTTC. Translation gives CASGRGQGASYEQYF.

The rearrangement links TRBV29-1 to TRBJ2-1, with 15 bases that match TRBD2. The CDR3 spans 18 residues. V shed 7 bases and J 3 bases; nucleotides not matched to a gene: 13. Germline CDR1 is SQVTM and CDR2 is ANQGSEA. The CDR3 spells CSADYGLAGGRSYNEQFF. The CDR3, as DNA: TGCAGCGCCGACTATGGACTAGCGGGGGGGCGAAGCTACAATGAGCAGTTCTTC.